The 8 T cell receptor beta chains below were found in one sample sequenced in a study of CD8 T cells in ankylosing spondylitis. MiXCR was run by TCRdb on the 5' RACE reads, yielding one entry per CDR3 protein. The table has around 160,000 distinct CDR3 sequences, roughly 10% seen once. The specimen sequenced was blood, either unsorted or a sorted T cell fraction (not recorded which). These receptors were obtained from a male donor with ankylosing spondylitis or in good health (not recorded which).

The chain joins TRBV4-3 to TRBJ1-1, with a possible D match to TRBD1 (6 bases). V gave up 1 base and J gave up 9 bases, with 15 bases separating them. The germline CDR1 and CDR2 sequences are LGHNA and YSLEER. This CDR3 has 14 amino acids. CDR3 residues: CASSQGAQGGQAFF. DNA for the CDR3: TGCGCCAGCAGCCAAGGAGCACAGGGCGGTCAAGCTTTCTTT.

At least ten counts were recorded for this clonotype. This sequence joins TRBV7-6 and TRBJ1-1; D is possibly TRBD1 (5 bases). The germline V gene has CDR1 SGHVS and CDR2 FNYEAQ. This CDR3 is 15 amino acids long. Trimming shortened V by 5 bases and J by 1 base, and 14 bases separated the two germline ends. CDR3 coding DNA: TGTGCCAGCAGCGGGAGTGGGACGGCGAACACTGAAGCTTTCTTT. This translates into CASSGSGTANTEAFF.

This clonotype appeared a few times. The rearrangement joins TRBV4-1 to TRBJ1-1; D not resolved. The CDR3 sequence is 14 residues long. CDR1 MGHRA and CDR2 YSYEKL come from the germline V gene. Trimming left V 5 bases short and J 6 bases short, with 16 bases between. Here the CDR3 DNA reads TGCGCCAGCAGCGCTCTAGCAGAGGGCGCTGAAGCTTTCTTT. It codes for CASSALAEGAEAFF.

This sequence joins TRBV7-2 and TRBJ2-2; D call uncertain. The germline V and J ends were trimmed by 2 bases and 4 bases, with 5 bases remaining between them. The CDR3 is made up of 13 amino acids. CDR1 is SGHTA and CDR2 is FQGNSA in the germline V gene. In nucleotides, the CDR3 is TGTGCCAGCAGCTTACATAGCACCGGGGAGCTGTTTTTT. Translated: CASSLHSTGELFF.

The sample holds many counts of this clonotype. The J gene is TRBJ2-1, the V gene TRBV24-1; TRBD2 aligns across 14 bases. V gave up 3 bases and J gave up 6 bases; unmatched junction bases: 3. The CDR3 covers 16 residues. Germline CDR1 is KGHDR and CDR2 is SFDVKD. The CDR3 region is CATSDPTSGRVNEQFF. The CDR3 region has the DNA TGTGCCACCAGTGATCCGACTAGCGGGAGGGTCAATGAGCAGTTCTTC.

This clonotype was counted many times. The J gene is TRBJ2-7, the V gene TRBV5-1, with 9 bases fitting TRBD2. V shed 2 bases, J shed 2 bases, and the junction held 5 bases outside the gene matches. This CDR3 has 15 amino acids. Germline CDR1 reads SGHRS; CDR2 reads YFSETQ. This chain's CDR3 is CASSFGGGAAYEQYF. In DNA, the CDR3 is TGCGCCAGCAGCTTCGGCGGGGGGGCCGCCTACGAGCAGTACTTC.

There are a few counts of this clonotype. The rearrangement joins TRBV6-1 to TRBJ1-6; a possible D gene is TRBD1 (6 bases). Germline CDR1 is MNHNS and CDR2 is SASEGT. The CDR3 extends over 12 amino acids. V gave up 6 bases and J gave up 15 bases, with 15 bases separating them. The CDR3 spells CASRDSGRGLHF. The CDR3 region has the DNA TGTGCCAGCAGGGACAGCGGTCGAGGCCTCCACTTT.

This clonotype has at least ten counts. This chain connects TRBV3-1 to TRBJ1-6; D gene ambiguous. V was clipped by 4 bases and J by 2 bases, with 12 bases between them. The CDR3 is made up of 16 amino acids. Germline V gene lookup returns CDR1 LGHDT and CDR2 YNNKEL (reference sequence). The CDR3 protein is CASSLGGIAYNSPLHF. In DNA form, the CDR3 reads TGTGCCAGCAGCCTAGGAGGCATTGCCTATAATTCACCCCTCCACTTT.